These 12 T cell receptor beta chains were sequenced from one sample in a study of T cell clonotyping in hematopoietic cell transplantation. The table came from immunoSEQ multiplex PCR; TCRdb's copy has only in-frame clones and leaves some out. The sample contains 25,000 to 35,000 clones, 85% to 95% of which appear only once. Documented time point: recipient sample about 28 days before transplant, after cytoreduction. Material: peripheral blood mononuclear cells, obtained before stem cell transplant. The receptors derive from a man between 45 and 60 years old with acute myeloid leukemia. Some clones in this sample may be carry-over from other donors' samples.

CDR3 sequence reads: CASKGDLTGNTIYF. The CDR3 DNA sequence: TGTGCCAGCAAAGGGGACCTCACTGGAAACACCATATATTTT. The chain is built from TRBV2 and TRBJ1-3; D is possibly TRBD1 (5 bases). The V and J ends lost 7 bases and 2 bases respectively, with 12 bases between them. This CDR3 is 14 amino acids long. The germline CDR1 and CDR2 sequences are SNHLY and FYNNEI. Full variable domain (remainder filled in from reference TRBV2 and TRBJ1-3): EPEVTQTPSHQVTQMGQEVILRCVPISNHLYFYWYRQILGQKVEFLVSFYNNEISEKSEIFDDQFSVERPDGSNFTLKIRSTKLEDSAMYFCASKGDLTGNTIYFGEGSWLTVV.

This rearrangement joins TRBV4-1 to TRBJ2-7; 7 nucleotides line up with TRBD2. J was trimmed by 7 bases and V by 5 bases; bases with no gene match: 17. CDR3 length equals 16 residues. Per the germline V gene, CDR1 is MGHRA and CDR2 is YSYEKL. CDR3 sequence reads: CASSVINLLAPEEQYF. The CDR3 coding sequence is TGCGCCAGCAGCGTGATAAACTTACTAGCGCCGGAGGAGCAGTACTTC.

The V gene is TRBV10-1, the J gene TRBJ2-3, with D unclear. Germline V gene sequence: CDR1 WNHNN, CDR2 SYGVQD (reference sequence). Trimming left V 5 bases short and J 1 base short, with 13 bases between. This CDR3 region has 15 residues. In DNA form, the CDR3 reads TGCGCCAGCAGTTCTCTCTCTCGAGGCACAGATACGCAGTATTTT. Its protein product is CASSSLSRGTDTQYF.

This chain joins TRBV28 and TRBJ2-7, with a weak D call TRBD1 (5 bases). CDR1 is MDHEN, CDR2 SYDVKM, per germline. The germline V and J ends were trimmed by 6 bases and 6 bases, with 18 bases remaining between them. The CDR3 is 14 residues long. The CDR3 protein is CASSMMGRGPEQYF. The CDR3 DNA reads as TGTGCCAGCAGCATGATGGGGCGCGGCCCCGAGCAGTACTTC.

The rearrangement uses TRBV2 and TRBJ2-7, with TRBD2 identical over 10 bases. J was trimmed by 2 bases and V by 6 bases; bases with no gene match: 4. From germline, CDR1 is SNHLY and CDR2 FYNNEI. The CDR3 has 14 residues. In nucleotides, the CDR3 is TGTGCCAGCAGAATTAGCGGGGGGCCCTACGAGCAGTACTTC. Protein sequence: CASRISGGPYEQYF.

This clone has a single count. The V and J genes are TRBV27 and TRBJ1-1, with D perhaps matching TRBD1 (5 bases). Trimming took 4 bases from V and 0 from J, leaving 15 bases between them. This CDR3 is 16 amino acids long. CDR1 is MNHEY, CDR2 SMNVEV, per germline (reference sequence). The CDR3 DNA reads TGTGCCAGCAGTTCAGTTGAGGGGCGATTGAACACTGAAGCTTTCTTT. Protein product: CASSSVEGRLNTEAFF.

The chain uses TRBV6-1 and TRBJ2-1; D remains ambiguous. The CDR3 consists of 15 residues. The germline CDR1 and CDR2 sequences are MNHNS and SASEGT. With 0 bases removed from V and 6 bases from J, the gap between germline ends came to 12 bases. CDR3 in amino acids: CASSEAHGPRNEQFF. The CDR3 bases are TGTGCCAGCAGTGAAGCGCACGGGCCCCGCAATGAGCAGTTCTTC.

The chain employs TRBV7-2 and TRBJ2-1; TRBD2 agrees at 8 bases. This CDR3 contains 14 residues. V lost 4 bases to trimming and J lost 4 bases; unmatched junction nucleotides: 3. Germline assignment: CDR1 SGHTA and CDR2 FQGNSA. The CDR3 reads CASSSLAAYNEQFF. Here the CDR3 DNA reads TGTGCCAGCAGCTCACTAGCGGCTTACAATGAGCAGTTCTTC.

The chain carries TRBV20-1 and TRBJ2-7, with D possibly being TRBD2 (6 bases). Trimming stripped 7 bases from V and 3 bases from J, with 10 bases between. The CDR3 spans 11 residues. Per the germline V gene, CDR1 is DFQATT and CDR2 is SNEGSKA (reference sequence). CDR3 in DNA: TGCAGTGTCGGGACTTACTACGAGCAGTACTTC. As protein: CSVGTYYEQYF.

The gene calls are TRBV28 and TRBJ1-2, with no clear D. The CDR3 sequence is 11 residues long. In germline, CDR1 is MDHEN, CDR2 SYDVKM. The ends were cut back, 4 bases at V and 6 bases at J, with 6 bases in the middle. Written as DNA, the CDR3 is TGTGCCAGCAGTTCAAGGGATGGCTACACCTTC. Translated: CASSSRDGYTF.

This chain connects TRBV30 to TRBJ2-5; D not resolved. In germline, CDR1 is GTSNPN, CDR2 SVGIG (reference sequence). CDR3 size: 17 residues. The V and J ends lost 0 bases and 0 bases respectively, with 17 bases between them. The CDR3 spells CAWSVGLPTWYQETQYF. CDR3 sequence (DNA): TGTGCCTGGAGTGTAGGCCTCCCAACTTGGTACCAAGAGACCCAGTACTTC.

CDR3 nucleotides: TGTGCCAGCAGCACCGGACTAGCGGGGCTAACAGATACGCAGTATTTT. Translated: CASSTGLAGLTDTQYF. This chain links TRBV7-2 with TRBJ2-3; 12 bases align to TRBD2. The CDR3 loop spans 16 amino acids. CDR1 is SGHTA, CDR2 FQGNSA, per germline. Trimming took 5 bases from V and 3 from J; bases not matched to a gene: 6. The full variable domain, with the rest looked up from reference TRBV7-2 and TRBJ2-3, is GAGVSQSPSNKVTEKGKDVELRCDPISGHTALYWYRQSLGQGLEFLIYFQGNSAPDKSGLPSDRFSAERTGGSVSTLTIQRTQQEDSAVYLCASSTGLAGLTDTQYFGPGTRLTVL.